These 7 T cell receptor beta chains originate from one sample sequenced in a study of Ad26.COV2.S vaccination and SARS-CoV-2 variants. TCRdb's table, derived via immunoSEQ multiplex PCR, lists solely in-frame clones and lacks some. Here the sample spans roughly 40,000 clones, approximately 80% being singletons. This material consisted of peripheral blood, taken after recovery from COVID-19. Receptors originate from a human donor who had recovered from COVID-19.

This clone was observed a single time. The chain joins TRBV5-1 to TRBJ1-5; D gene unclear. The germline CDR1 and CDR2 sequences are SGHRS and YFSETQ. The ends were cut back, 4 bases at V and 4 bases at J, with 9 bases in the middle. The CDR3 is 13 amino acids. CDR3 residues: CASSVEVNQPQHF. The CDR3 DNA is TGCGCCAGCAGCGTAGAAGTAAATCAGCCCCAGCATTTT.

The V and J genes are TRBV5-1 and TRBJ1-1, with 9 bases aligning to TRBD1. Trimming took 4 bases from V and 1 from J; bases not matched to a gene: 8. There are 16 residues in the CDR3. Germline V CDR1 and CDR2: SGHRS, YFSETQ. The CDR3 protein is CASSLGQGSWNTEAFF. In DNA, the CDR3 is TGCGCCAGCAGCCTGGGACAGGGATCGTGGAACACTGAAGCTTTCTTT.

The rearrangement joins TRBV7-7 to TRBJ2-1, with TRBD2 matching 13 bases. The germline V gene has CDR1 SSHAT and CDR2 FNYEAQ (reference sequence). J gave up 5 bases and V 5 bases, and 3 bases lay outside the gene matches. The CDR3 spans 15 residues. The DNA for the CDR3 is TGTGCCAGCAGCCTCGGGACTAGCGGGAACAATGAGCAGTTCTTC. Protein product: CASSLGTSGNNEQFF.

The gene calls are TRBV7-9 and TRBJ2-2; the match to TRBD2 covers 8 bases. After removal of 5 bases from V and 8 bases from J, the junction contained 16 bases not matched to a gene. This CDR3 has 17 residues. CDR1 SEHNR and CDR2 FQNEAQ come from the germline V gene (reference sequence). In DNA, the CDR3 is TGTGCCAGCAGCCTTACGGGACTAGGGACTCTTAAAGGGGAGCTGTTTTTT. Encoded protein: CASSLTGLGTLKGELFF.

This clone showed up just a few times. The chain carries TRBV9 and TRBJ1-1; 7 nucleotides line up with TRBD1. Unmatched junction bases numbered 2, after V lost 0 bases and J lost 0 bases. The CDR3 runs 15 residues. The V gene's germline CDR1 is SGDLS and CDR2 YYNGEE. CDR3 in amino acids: CASSVGDRMNTEAFF. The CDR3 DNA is TGTGCCAGCAGCGTAGGGGACAGAATGAACACTGAAGCTTTCTTT.

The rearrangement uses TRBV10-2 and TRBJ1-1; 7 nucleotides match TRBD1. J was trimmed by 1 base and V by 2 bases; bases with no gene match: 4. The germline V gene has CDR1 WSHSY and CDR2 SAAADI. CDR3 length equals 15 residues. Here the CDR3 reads CASSERRGRNTEAFF. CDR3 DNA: TGCGCCAGCAGTGAGCGCAGGGGGAGGAACACTGAAGCTTTCTTT.

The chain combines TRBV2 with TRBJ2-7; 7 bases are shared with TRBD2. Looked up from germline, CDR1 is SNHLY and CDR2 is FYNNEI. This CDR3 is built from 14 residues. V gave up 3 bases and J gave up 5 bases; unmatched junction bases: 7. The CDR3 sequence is CASSERRGRNEQYF. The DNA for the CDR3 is TGTGCCAGCAGTGAGCGTCGCGGGAGAAACGAGCAGTACTTC.